The rows below give T cell receptor beta chains drawn from one sample of a study of siplizumab effects on memory and regulatory T cells. The repertoire was sequenced with immunoSEQ multiplex PCR; TCRdb's copy has only in-frame clones and lacks some. The repertoire holds 100,000 or so clones, with about 90% as singletons. Material for sequencing was Tregs sorted from blood. Receptor source: a human donor in good health. CDR3s include the opening cysteine and the closing phenylalanine or tryptophan. Each record gives: D gene, J gene, CDR3 length, V gene, clone size, CDR3 DNA, CDR3 protein. The D gene is left open where the match is weak. Some rows mark clone size as missing; the rest say once, few, many or name a class of expanded clone.

>TRBD2|TRBJ2-1|18|TRBV7-3|.
TGTGCCAGCAGCTTGGGGGGGTTAGCGCGAAGCTCCTACAATGAGCAGTTCTTC
CASSLGGLARSSYNEQFF
>.|TRBJ2-7|14|TRBV13|.
TGTGCCAGCAGCTTATTAGGAAGCGCCTACGAGCAGTACTTC
CASSLLGSAYEQYF
>TRBD1|TRBJ2-6|18|TRBV5-1|.
TGCGCCAGCAGCTTTCGGGACAGGGGATCGGCCGGGGCCAACGTCCTGACTTTC
CASSFRDRGSAGANVLTF
>TRBD1|TRBJ2-5|13|TRBV6-5|.
TGTGCCAGCAGTCGGGACAGGGGGGAGACCCAGTACTTC
CASSRDRGETQYF
>TRBD1|TRBJ2-5|17|TRBV11-1|.
TGTGCCAGCAGCTTAGAGCCCCCCGGGACAGGGGTGGAGACCCAGTACTTC
CASSLEPPGTGVETQYF
>.|TRBJ1-2|14|TRBV7-8|.
TGTGCCAGCAGCTTACGTCCGGGAGTCTATGGCTACACCTTC
CASSLRPGVYGYTF
>.|TRBJ1-4|17|TRBV6-1|.
TGTGCCAGCAGTGAAAGTGACAGATCCCTATCTAATGAAAAACTGTTTTTT
CASSESDRSLSNEKLFF
>.|TRBJ1-5|14|TRBV28|.
TGTGCCAGCAGTTTTCCAGGGAGCAATCAGCCCCAGCATTTT
CASSFPGSNQPQHF
>.|TRBJ2-3|12|TRBV6-1|.
TGTGCCAGCAGTGAAGAGGTGGATACGCAGTATTTT
CASSEEVDTQYF
>TRBD2|TRBJ2-5|16|TRBV7-8|.
TGTGCCAGCAGCCCCCCCCGTTGGAGCGGGACGGAGACCCAGTACTTC
CASSPPRWSGTETQYF
>.|TRBJ2-7|18|TRBV29-1|.
TGCAGCGTTGAAACGGGGAGCGACGGCGGAGGGAGCTCCTACGAGCAGTACTTC
CSVETGSDGGGSSYEQYF
>.|TRBJ2-3|13|TRBV7-3|.
TGTGCCAGCAGCTCAGTCTCTTCAGATACGCAGTATTTT
CASSSVSSDTQYF
>.|TRBJ2-1|16|TRBV5-1|.
TGCGCCAGCAGCTTGTCCGGATCCATGAACTACAATGAGCAGTTCTTC
CASSLSGSMNYNEQFF
>.|TRBJ2-7|13|TRBV5-1|.
TGCGCCAGCAGCTTCTCGAGCTCCTACGAGCAGTACTTC
CASSFSSSYEQYF
>TRBD2|TRBJ2-5|15|TRBV11-3|.
TGTGCCAGCAGCCCGGGACTAGCGGGAGTGGAGACCCAGTACTTC
CASSPGLAGVETQYF
>.|TRBJ2-1|15|TRBV7-3|.
TGTGCCAGCAGCTTTAAGGGTGCGGGGAATGAGGAGCAGTTCTTC
CASSFKGAGNEEQFF
>TRBD1|TRBJ1-1|14|TRBV7-9|.
TGTGCCAGCAGCCATAACTCAGGGGGCACTGAAGCTTTCTTT
CASSHNSGGTEAFF
>TRBD2|TRBJ2-1|17|TRBV5-1|.
TGCGCCAGCAGCCCTACTAGCGGAGGCGAGTCCTACAATGAGCAGTTCTTC
CASSPTSGGESYNEQFF
>TRBD1|TRBJ2-7|16|TRBV19|.
TGTGCCAGTAGTCCAAACCCTGGGACAGGCCTTTACGAGCAGTACTTC
CASSPNPGTGLYEQYF
>.|TRBJ1-5|14|TRBV30|few
TGTGCCTGGAGTGGTACGGGCAGCAATCAGCCCCAGCATTTT
CAWSGTGSNQPQHF